This T cell receptor (beta chain) was identified during a study of T cell responses to AZD1222 COVID-19 vaccine (dated by TCRdb to about 2021). Turning to the overall study: AZD1222 recipients whose second dose came at about 4 weeks and those whose second dose came at about 12 weeks were combined into one group, since spike-specific TCR depth and breadth did not differ between the two schedules. TCR sequencing was performed for roughly 240 trial participants, of whom approximately 200 were given two doses of AZD1222 and around 25 were given two doses of MenACWY control vaccine. Trial participants were enrolled by age into 18-55, 56-69 and 70-plus year subgroups, with around 150, 28 and 57 TCR-sequenced participants respectively. Beyond this particular receptor, the publication reports: Because no day 14 peak-response samples were available, the repertoires could be characterized only after the peak T cell response. Epitopes outside the regions mutated in the B.1.351 and B.1.1.7 variants were reportedly recognized by nearly half of the unique spike-specific TCRs. Vaccine-associated CD4 TCRs spanned the whole spike protein, with dominant responses in regions 160-218 and 743-854. Participants were mostly white British, with more females than males. The authors suggested clonal diversity may have been underestimated. Spike-specific TCR breadth and depth rose significantly after two AZD1222 doses compared with day 0 and with MenACWY recipients. The 56-69-year group was small, and its depth increase did not reach significance, likely because of low power. Conclusions about previously exposed vaccinees are limited because only five to seven AZD1222 recipients were SARS-CoV-2 seropositive at baseline.

CDR1 and CDR2, looked up from the germline V gene (reference sequence), are LGHDT and YNNKEL. Cut back by 5 bases and 4 bases, the V and J ends lie 14 bases apart. Counted from cysteine to phenylalanine, this CDR3 has 14 amino acids. Only the CDR3 DNA is retained, 42 bases long and in frame from the first base. The CDR3 regions of human TCRbeta chains were subjected to immunosequencing. Per the source publication's procedure: TCRs in the repertoires were compared against a reference library of SARS-CoV-2-specific TCRs that had been generated with the MIRA antigen-specificity platform. Breadth was defined as the fraction of unique TCRs that were SARS-CoV-2-associated, and depth was defined as the fraction of total T cells that were SARS-CoV-2-associated. Using the MIRA data, every spike-specific TCR was mapped to the spike region that the TCR reacted to and assigned to either a CD4 or a CD8 class. Log10-transformed breadth and depth values were compared by one-way ANOVA with Sidak's multiple comparisons tests. As stored in TCRdb, this immuneACCESS dataset retains in-frame rearrangements with V and J assigned. A fraction of the clones does not appear; measured against another copy, unresolved V genes explain less than half of the discrepancy, and the remainder lacks a known reason. That table supplies the V and J calls and clone size; D and trimming were determined from the DNA. Counted in this sample were around 110,000 clones; about 90% of them appeared once. Together, the top ten hold around 1.7% of the sample.

Note on this clone: The antigen this receptor binds is unknown. Base qualities are not provided; no much larger clone lies one nucleotide away.

The time point label corresponds to: baseline before first vaccination. The vaccinee samples were drawn from two UK trials, COV001 and COV002, one of which was a single-blind randomized controlled phase 2/3 trial testing AZD1222 (ChAdOx1 nCoV-19) in healthy adults. Trial participant PBMC samples were collected at day 0 and day 28 after the second dose for TCRbeta chain sequencing. The rearrangement joined TRBV3-1 (or the pseudogene TRBV3-2) to TRBJ1-1; the D region possibly corresponds to TRBD1 (5 bases align). This specimen consisted of peripheral blood, obtained on day 0 of AZD1222 vaccination. This clonotype was sampled from an adult in good health. The CDR3 sequence is CASSRWGLGTEAFF. Read as DNA, the sequence is TGTGCCAGCAGCAGGTGGGGCCTGGGCACTGAAGCTTTCTTT.